This T cell receptor beta chain was identified during a study of PD-L1 blockade in urothelial cancer. As for the study in general: Men with urothelial cancer arising in the bladder made up most of the roughly 29 patients. Analyzed time points were 3 weeks (second dose) and 6 weeks after therapy began. Study-level results: At the 3-week point, tumor-associated blood clones expanded more in durable-benefit patients.

In regard to this clone: Its antigen is not known.

Time point given: pretreatment peripheral blood. It was locally advanced or metastatic urothelial carcinoma that patients had. Profiled with immunoSEQ multiplex PCR; TCRdb holds only in-frame clones, not every one. The sample contains under 95,000 clones, approximately 87% of which appear only once. The V gene's germline CDR1 is WSHSY and CDR2 SAAADI. The V end lost 4 bases, the J end lost 4 bases, and 23 bases lay between the germline ends. The CDR3 runs to 19 residues. This sample comprised PBMCs, obtained around atezolizumab (anti-PD-L1) treatment. This clonotype was obtained from a man aged 55 to 69 with urothelial cancer. The chain is built from TRBV10-2 and TRBJ2-6; possible D gene TRBD2, 6 bases. CDR3 nucleotides: TGCGCCAGCAGTGCCCCCGGTGGGGGGAATCTGCGAGGGGCCAACGTCCTGACTTTC. Its translation: CASSAPGGGNLRGANVLTF.